A selection of T cell receptor beta chains follows, all from one sample in a study of Graves' ophthalmopathy and Graves' hyperthyroidism. TCRdb recomputed calls from the multiplex PCR reads with MiXCR, one row per CDR3 protein. Of over 650,000 distinct CDR3 sequences listed, roughly 39% are singletons. The sample was peripheral blood. Receptors originate from an adult man with Graves' ophthalmopathy. The conserved cysteine and the conserved F or W are not part of the CDR3 here. Each record gives: CDR3 protein, V gene, J gene, clone size. Size is stated for part of the rows, as once, few or many counts, or as a class when the clone is expanded.

CDR3aa: ASSWWGEQETQY
v_gene: TRBV5-5
j_gene: TRBJ2-5
abundance: many

CDR3aa: ASSFPTARRGAF
v_gene: TRBV7-9
j_gene: TRBJ1-1
abundance: many

CDR3aa: ASSQQGGGITEAF
v_gene: TRBV4-2
j_gene: TRBJ1-1
abundance: few

CDR3aa: AWSVGLTQPQH
v_gene: TRBV19
j_gene: TRBJ1-5
abundance: -

CDR3aa: ASSSGVAPQETQY
v_gene: TRBV5-8
j_gene: TRBJ2-5
abundance: many

CDR3aa: ASSYGPDRRNSPLH
v_gene: TRBV6-5
j_gene: TRBJ1-6
abundance: -

CDR3aa: ASSATGSEQY
v_gene: TRBV7-8
j_gene: TRBJ2-7
abundance: -

CDR3aa: SVKGASGPSYEQY
v_gene: TRBV29-1
j_gene: TRBJ2-7
abundance: many

CDR3aa: AITSTGNTEAF
v_gene: TRBV10-3
j_gene: TRBJ1-1
abundance: -

CDR3aa: AFRGGRGEQF
v_gene: TRBV7-9
j_gene: TRBJ2-1
abundance: -

CDR3aa: AIMGIISGHYGYT
v_gene: TRBV10-3
j_gene: TRBJ1-2
abundance: many

CDR3aa: ASFLASTEAF
v_gene: TRBV2
j_gene: TRBJ1-1
abundance: many

CDR3aa: ASSYDPTEAF
v_gene: TRBV6-6
j_gene: TRBJ1-1
abundance: -

CDR3aa: ASSYLTGNQPQH
v_gene: TRBV6-5
j_gene: TRBJ1-5
abundance: many

CDR3aa: ASSPSPTGELF
v_gene: TRBV5-6
j_gene: TRBJ2-2
abundance: -

CDR3aa: ASSPSGTGGTGSGYT
v_gene: TRBV19
j_gene: TRBJ1-2
abundance: -

CDR3aa: ASSFTGIATNEKLF
v_gene: TRBV10-3
j_gene: TRBJ1-4
abundance: -

CDR3aa: ASSAGTAGRELF
v_gene: TRBV9
j_gene: TRBJ2-2
abundance: -

CDR3aa: ARDLGTGGSVNTEAF
v_gene: TRBV25-1
j_gene: TRBJ1-1
abundance: -

CDR3aa: ASSSMSGRGYEQY
v_gene: TRBV5-8
j_gene: TRBJ2-7
abundance: few

CDR3aa: ASGKRQPPNYGYT
v_gene: TRBV12-3/TRBV12-4
j_gene: TRBJ1-2
abundance: -

CDR3aa: ASSFNRNEKLF
v_gene: TRBV5-8
j_gene: TRBJ1-4
abundance: many

CDR3aa: ASSIVTSGAYEQY
v_gene: TRBV19
j_gene: TRBJ2-7
abundance: many

CDR3aa: ASGTGGNVLT
v_gene: TRBV2
j_gene: TRBJ2-6
abundance: -

CDR3aa: SANPGTGTQNEKLF
v_gene: TRBV20-1
j_gene: TRBJ1-4
abundance: many

CDR3aa: ASSETQGQPRH
v_gene: TRBV11-2
j_gene: TRBJ1-5
abundance: -

CDR3aa: ASTNRVGQANTGELF
v_gene: TRBV2
j_gene: TRBJ2-2
abundance: many

CDR3aa: ASRRQGRRTEAF
v_gene: TRBV10-2
j_gene: TRBJ1-1
abundance: -